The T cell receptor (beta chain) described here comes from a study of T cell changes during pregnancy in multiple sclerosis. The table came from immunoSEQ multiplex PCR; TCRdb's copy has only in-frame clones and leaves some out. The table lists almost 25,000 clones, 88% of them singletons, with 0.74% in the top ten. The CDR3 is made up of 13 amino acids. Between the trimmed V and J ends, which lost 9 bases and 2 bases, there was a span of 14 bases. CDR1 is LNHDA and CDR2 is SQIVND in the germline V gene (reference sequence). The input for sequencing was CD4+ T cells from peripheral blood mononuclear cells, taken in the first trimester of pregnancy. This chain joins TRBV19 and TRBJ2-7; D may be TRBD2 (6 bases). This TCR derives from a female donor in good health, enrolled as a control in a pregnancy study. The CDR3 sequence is CASSRDSPYEQYF. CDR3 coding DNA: TGTGCCAGCTCCCGGGACTCCCCCTACGAGCAGTACTTC.